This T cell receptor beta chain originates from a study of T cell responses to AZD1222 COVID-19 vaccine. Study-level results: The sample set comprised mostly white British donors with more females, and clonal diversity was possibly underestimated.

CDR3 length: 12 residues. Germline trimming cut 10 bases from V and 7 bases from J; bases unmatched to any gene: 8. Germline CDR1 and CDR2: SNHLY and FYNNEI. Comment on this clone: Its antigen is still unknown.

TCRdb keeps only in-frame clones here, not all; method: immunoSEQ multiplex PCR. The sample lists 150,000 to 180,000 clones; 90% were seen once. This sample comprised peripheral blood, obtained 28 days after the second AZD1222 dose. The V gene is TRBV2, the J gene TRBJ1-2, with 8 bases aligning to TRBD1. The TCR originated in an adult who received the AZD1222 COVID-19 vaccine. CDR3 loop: CATGQGLFGYTF. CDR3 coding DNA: TGTGCCACCGGACAGGGTCTGTTTGGCTACACCTTC.